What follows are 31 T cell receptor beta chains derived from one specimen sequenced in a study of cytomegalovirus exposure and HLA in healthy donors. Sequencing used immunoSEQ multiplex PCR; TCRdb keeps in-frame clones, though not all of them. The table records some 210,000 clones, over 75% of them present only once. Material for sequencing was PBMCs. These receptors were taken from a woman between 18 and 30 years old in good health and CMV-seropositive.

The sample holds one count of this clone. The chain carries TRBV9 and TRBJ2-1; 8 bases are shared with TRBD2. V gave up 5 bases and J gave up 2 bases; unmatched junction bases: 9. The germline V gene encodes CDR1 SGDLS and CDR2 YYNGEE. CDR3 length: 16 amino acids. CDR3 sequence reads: CASRAPGLEAYNEQFF. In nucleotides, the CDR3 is TGTGCCAGCAGAGCCCCGGGACTAGAAGCCTACAATGAGCAGTTCTTC.

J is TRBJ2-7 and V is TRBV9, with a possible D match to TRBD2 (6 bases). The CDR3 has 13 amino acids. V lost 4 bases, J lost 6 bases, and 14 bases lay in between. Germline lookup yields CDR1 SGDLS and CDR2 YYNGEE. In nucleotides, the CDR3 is TGTGCCAGCAGCTCGTCGGGAGCCGTCGAGCAGTACTTC. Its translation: CASSSSGAVEQYF.

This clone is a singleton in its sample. As DNA, the CDR3 is TGCAGCGTTGAAGGACCTAGCGGGAGGGCCCAAACGCAGTATTTT. Its translation: CSVEGPSGRAQTQYF. V usage is TRBV29-1 and J usage is TRBJ2-3, with 12 bases that match TRBD2. CDR1 is SQVTM and CDR2 is ANQGSEA in the germline V gene. The V gene end was trimmed by 1 base and the J gene end by 9 bases; junction bases not matched to a gene: 8. The CDR3 is 15 amino acids.

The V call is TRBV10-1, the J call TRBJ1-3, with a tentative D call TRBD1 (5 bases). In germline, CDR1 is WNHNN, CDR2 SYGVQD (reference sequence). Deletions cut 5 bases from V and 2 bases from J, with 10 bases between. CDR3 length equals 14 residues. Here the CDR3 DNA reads TGCGCCAGCAGTCGGGACTCCACTGGAAACACCATATATTTT. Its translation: CASSRDSTGNTIYF.

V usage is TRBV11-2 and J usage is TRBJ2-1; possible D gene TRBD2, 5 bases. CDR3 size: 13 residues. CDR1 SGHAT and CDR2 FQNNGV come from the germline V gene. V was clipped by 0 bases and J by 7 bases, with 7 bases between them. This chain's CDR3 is CASSLELANEQFF. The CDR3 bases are TGTGCCAGCAGCTTAGAGCTAGCAAATGAGCAGTTCTTC.

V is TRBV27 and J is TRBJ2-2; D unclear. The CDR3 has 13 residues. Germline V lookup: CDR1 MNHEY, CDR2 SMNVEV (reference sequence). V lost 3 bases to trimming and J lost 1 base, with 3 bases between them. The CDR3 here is CASSFGNTGELFF. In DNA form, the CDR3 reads TGTGCCAGCAGTTTCGGGAACACCGGGGAGCTGTTTTTT.

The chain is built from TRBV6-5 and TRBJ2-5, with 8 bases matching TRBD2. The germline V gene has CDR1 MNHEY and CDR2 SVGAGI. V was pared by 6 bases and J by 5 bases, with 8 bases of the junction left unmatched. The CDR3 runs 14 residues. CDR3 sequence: CASSRGTSLETQYF. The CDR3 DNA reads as TGTGCCAGCAGCCGAGGGACTAGTCTGGAGACCCAGTACTTC.

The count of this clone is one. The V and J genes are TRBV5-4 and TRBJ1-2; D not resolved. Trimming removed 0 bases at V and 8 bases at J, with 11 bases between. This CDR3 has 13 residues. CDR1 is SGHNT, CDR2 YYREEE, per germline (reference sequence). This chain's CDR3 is CASSLAFREGYTF. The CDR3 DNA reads TGTGCCAGCAGCTTGGCTTTTCGGGAGGGCTACACCTTC.

The CDR3 here is CASSSRVIMNTEAFF. Written as DNA, the CDR3 is TGTGCCAGCAGCTCGAGAGTCATCATGAACACTGAAGCTTTCTTT. J is TRBJ1-1 and V is TRBV11-2; D ambiguous. The CDR3 is made up of 15 amino acids. The V and J ends lost 4 bases and 0 bases respectively, with 12 bases between them. CDR1 is SGHAT and CDR2 is FQNNGV in the germline V gene.

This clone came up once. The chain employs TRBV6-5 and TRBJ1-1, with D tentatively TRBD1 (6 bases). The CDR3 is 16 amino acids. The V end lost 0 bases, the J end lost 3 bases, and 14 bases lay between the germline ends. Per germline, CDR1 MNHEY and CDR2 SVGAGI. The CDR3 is CASSYSMGAEDTEAFF. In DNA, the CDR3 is TGTGCCAGCAGTTACTCGATGGGGGCGGAGGACACTGAAGCTTTCTTT.

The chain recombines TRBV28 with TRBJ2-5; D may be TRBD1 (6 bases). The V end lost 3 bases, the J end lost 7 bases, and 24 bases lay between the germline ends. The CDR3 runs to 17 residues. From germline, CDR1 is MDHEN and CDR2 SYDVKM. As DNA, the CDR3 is TGTGCCAGCAGTTTTCCCGATAGAACGACAGGAACCCTGACCCAGTACTTC. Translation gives CASSFPDRTTGTLTQYF.

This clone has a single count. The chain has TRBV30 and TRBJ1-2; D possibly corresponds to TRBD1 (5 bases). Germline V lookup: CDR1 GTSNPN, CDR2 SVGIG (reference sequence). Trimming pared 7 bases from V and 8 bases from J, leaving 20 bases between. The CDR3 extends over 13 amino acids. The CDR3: CAFTGRGGGGYTF. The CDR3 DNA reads TGTGCCTTTACGGGGAGGGGAGGAGGGGGCTACACCTTC.

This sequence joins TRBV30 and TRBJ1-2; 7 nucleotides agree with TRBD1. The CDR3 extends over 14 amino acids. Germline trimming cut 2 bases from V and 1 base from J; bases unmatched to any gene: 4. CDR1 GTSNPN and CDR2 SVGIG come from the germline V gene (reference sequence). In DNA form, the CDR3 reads TGTGCCTGGAGTCGGGACAGCCTTAACTATGGCTACACCTTC. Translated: CAWSRDSLNYGYTF. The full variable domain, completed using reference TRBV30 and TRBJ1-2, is SQTIHQWPATLVQPVGSPLSLECTVEGTSNPNLYWYRQAAGRGLQLLFYSVGIGQISSEVPQNLSASRPQDRQFILSSKKLLLSDSGFYLCAWSRDSLNYGYTFGSGTRLTVV.

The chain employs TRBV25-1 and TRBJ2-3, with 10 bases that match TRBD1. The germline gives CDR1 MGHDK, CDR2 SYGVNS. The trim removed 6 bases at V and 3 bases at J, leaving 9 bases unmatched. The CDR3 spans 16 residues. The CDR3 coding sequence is TGTGCCAGCAGCCAAGGGTGGACAGGGGGGACAGATACGCAGTATTTT. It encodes CASSQGWTGGTDTQYF.

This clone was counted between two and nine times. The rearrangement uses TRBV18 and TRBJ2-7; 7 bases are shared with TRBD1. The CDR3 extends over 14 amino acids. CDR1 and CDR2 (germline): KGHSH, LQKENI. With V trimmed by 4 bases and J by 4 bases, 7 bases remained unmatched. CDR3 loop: CASSQPGQIYEQYF. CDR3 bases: TGTGCCAGCTCACAACCGGGACAGATTTACGAGCAGTACTTC.

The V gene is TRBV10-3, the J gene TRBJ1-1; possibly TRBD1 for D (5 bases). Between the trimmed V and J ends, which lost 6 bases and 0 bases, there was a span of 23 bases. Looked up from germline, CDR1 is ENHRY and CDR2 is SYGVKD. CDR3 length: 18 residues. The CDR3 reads CAIRERVEFRRVNTEAFF. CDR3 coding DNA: TGTGCCATCAGAGAGCGAGTCGAGTTTCGCAGGGTGAACACTGAAGCTTTCTTT.

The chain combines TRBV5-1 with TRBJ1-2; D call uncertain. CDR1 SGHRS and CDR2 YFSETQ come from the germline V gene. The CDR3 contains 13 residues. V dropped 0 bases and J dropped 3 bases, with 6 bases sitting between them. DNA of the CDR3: TGCGCCAGCAGCTTGGACGGAGACTATGGCTACACCTTC. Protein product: CASSLDGDYGYTF.

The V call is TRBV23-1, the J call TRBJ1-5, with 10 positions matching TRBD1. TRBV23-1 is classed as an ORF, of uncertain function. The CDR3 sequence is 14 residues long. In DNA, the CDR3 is TGCGGCCGCCCCGGGACAGGGGACAATCAGCCCCAGCATTTT. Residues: CGRPGTGDNQPQHF.

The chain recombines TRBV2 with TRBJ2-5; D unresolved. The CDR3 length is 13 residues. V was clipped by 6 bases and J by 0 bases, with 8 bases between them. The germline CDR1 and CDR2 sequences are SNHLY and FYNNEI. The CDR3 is CASSWSYQETQYF. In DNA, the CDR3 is TGTGCCAGCAGCTGGAGCTACCAAGAGACCCAGTACTTC.

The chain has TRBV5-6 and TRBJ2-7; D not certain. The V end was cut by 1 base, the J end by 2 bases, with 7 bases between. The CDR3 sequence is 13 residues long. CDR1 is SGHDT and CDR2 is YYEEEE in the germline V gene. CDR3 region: CASSLYETYEQYF. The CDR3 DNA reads TGTGCCAGCAGCTTGTATGAGACCTACGAGCAGTACTTC.

CDR3 nucleotides: TGTGCCAGCTCATCCGGGGGACTAGCGGACAATGAGCAGTTCTTC. Translation: CASSSGGLADNEQFF. The V and J genes are TRBV28 and TRBJ2-1; 11 bases fit TRBD2. Germline V CDR1 and CDR2: MDHEN, SYDVKM. Unmatched junction bases numbered 8, after V lost 8 bases and J lost 5 bases. The CDR3 contains 15 residues.

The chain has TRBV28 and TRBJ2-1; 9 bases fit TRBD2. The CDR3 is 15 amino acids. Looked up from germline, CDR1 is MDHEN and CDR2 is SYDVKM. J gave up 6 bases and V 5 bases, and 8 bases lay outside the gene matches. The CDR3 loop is CASSDFAGGPNEQFF. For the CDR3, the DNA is TGTGCCAGCAGTGATTTTGCGGGAGGGCCCAATGAGCAGTTCTTC.

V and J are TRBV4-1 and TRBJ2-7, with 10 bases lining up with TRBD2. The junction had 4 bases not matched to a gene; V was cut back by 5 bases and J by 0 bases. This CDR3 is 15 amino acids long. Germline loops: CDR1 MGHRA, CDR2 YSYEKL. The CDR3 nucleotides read TGCGCCAGCAGCGACCGGACTAGCGGCTCCTACGAGCAGTACTTC. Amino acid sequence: CASSDRTSGSYEQYF.

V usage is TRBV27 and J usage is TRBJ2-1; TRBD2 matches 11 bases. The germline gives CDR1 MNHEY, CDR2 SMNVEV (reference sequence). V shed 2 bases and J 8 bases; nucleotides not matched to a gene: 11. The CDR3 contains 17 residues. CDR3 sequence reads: CASSLDALAGGRDEQFF. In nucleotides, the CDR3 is TGTGCCAGCAGTTTAGATGCCCTAGCGGGAGGTAGGGATGAGCAGTTCTTC.

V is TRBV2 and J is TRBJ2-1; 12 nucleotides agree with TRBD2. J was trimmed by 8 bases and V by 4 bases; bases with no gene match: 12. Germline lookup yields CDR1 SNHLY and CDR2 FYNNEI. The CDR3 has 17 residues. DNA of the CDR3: TGTGCCAGCAGTGGAGGGGATGGACTAGCGGGAACGGATGAGCAGTTCTTC. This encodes CASSGGDGLAGTDEQFF. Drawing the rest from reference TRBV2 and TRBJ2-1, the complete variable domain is EPEVTQTPSHQVTQMGQEVILRCVPISNHLYFYWYRQILGQKVEFLVSFYNNEISEKSEIFDDQFSVERPDGSNFTLKIRSTKLEDSAMYFCASSGGDGLAGTDEQFFGPGTRLTVL.

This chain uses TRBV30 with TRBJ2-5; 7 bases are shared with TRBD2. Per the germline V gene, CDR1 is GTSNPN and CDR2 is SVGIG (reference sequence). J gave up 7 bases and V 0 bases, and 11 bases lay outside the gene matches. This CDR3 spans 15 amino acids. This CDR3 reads CAWSVLPSGGVTQYF. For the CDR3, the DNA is TGTGCCTGGAGTGTACTGCCTAGCGGAGGGGTGACCCAGTACTTC.

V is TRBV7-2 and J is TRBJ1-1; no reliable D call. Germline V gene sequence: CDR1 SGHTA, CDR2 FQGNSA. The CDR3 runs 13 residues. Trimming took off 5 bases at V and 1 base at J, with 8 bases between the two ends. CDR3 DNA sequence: TGTGCCAGCAGCCCCGAGCCGAACACTGAAGCTTTCTTT. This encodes CASSPEPNTEAFF.

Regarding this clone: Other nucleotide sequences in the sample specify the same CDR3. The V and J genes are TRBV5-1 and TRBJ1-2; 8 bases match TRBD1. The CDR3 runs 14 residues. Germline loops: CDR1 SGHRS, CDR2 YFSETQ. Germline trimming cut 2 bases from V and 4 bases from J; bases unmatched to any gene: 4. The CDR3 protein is CASSLGQGIYGYTF. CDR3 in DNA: TGCGCCAGCAGCTTAGGACAGGGAATCTATGGCTACACCTTC.

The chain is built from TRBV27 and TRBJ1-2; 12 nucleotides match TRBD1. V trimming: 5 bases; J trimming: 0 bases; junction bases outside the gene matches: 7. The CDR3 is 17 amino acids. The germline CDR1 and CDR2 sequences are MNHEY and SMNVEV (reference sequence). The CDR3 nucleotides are TGTGCCAGCAGTGCCGGGACAGGGGGCGGGGCTAACTATGGCTACACCTTC. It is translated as CASSAGTGGGANYGYTF.

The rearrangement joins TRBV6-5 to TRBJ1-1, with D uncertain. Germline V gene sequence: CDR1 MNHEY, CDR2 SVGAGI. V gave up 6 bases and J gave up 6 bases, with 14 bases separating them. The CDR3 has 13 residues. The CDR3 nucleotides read TGTGCCAGCAGAGCCAATCTTGCCGCTGAAGCTTTCTTT. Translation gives CASRANLAAEAFF.

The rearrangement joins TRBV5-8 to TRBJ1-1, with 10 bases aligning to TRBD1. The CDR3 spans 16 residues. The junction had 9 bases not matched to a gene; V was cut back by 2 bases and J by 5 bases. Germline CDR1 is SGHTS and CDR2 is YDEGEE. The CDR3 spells CASSFTGTGEWTEAFF. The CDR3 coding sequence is TGTGCCAGCAGCTTCACCGGGACAGGGGAATGGACTGAAGCTTTCTTT.